This T cell receptor beta chain stems from a study of response to subunit inactivated influenza vaccine. General observations from the study: Only a handful of new T cells, the authors suggested, are recruited with each seasonal influenza vaccination.

Concerning this clonotype: Its antigen is unknown.

CDR3 size: 15 residues. V lost 5 bases, J lost 0 bases, and 12 bases lay in between. CDR1 and CDR2 from the germline V gene are SEHNR and FQNEAQ (reference sequence). TCRdb analysed the RT-PCR reads with MiXCR anew, one entry per CDR3 protein. This sample has approximately 520,000 distinct CDR3 sequences, with about 25% found just once. This clonotype was sampled from a middle-aged man who received an inactivated influenza vaccine. This specimen consisted of CD4+ T cells sorted from PBMCs, obtained 4 to 6 days after vaccination. The chain recombines TRBV7-9 with TRBJ2-3; D may match TRBD1 or TRBD2 (5 bases each). The CDR3 DNA reads TGTGCCAGCAGCGTGGACGGGGCTAGCACAGATACGCAGTATTTT. This translates into CASSVDGASTDTQYF.